These T cell receptor beta chains were read from a single sample in a study of neurological immune-mediated disorders. TCRdb processed the 5' RACE reads anew with MiXCR; each CDR3 protein has one entry. The table includes 55,000 to 75,000 distinct CDR3 sequences, roughly 13% detected once. The sample comprised PBMCs. These receptors came from a female donor with HTLV-1-associated myelopathy (HAM/TSP). CDR3s leave out the opening cysteine and the closing phenylalanine or tryptophan.

>TRBV19
ASSFRSSYNEQF
>TRBV5-6
ASSLRVRSSYNEQF
>TRBV20-1
SAPPQGASETQY
>TRBV27
ASSLLAGGADTQY
>TRBV20-1
SARDYRVSYEQY
>TRBV27
ASSATSGGPGPQY
>TRBV7-3
VSSLGGNTEAF
>TRBV5-6
ASSLAGQGYFEQY
>TRBV5-1
ASSPSAVTGETQY
>TRBV20-1
SARDSGEDEQF
>TRBV6-5
ASSYLSTGELF
>TRBV4-1
ASSQGGNIVTEAF
>TRBV7-9
ASGETSGSTDTQY
>TRBV5-1
ASSLESRQETQY
>TRBV28
ASSSGQRAEEQY
>TRBV25-1
ASSRGEKLF
>TRBV20-1
SAREVNTGELF
>TRBV7-9
ASRSTGGGTEAF
>TRBV5-1
ASSFTGDNSPLH
>TRBV20-1
SARARTPEAF
>TRBV28
ASSLGATVGSDTQY
>TRBV5-1
ASSLALADGQPQH
>TRBV11-2
ASRSSGTAYEQY
>TRBV3-1
ASSQLTGYNSPLH
>TRBV10-2
ASIPRTGARSGLITEAF
>TRBV20-1
SETWTRGEQY
>TRBV5-1
ASSSTGEQF
>TRBV11-2
ASSWGPGSDYEQY
>TRBV3-1
ASSQTASADSPLH
>TRBV14
ASSKLRGGNTIY
>TRBV10-3
AIAGDHQPQH
>TRBV7-2
ASSDRTGSSYEQY
>TRBV12-3/TRBV12-4
ASSFGSGHRNTEAF
>TRBV24-1
ATSAPSGGASTDTQY
>TRBV20-1
SARDPQSGGADTQY
>TRBV28
ASSFTGIHEQY
>TRBV9
ASSESGTGLY
>TRBV5-1
ASSPALAGGPTDTQY
>TRBV20-1
SASRTEAF
>TRBV29-1
SVNQQVTYNEQF
>TRBV28
ASSSPSGPYEQY
>TRBV5-1
ASSLVAGAEETQY
>TRBV6-5
ASTLGSNQPQH
>TRBV12-3/TRBV12-4
ASSSGTGPYNEQF
>TRBV27
ASSLSGGAWSTDTQY
>TRBV6-5
ASSYTTETYEQY